Presented here are 17 T cell receptor beta chains from one specimen sequenced in a study of blood T cell repertoires in COVID-19. Profiled with immunoSEQ multiplex PCR; TCRdb holds only in-frame clones, not every one. The sample consists of about 320,000 clones, 89% of them appearing once. The sequencing input was peripheral blood. The origin of the receptors is a man between 18 and 29 years old who had recovered from COVID-19.

The chain is built from TRBV7-9 and TRBJ2-7, with 7 nucleotides matching TRBD1. The CDR3 sequence is 16 residues long. Per the germline V gene, CDR1 is SEHNR and CDR2 is FQNEAQ (reference sequence). Losses at the gene ends were 3 bases for V and 2 bases for J; bases not matched to a gene: 10. CDR3 region: CASSLGAGTATYEQYF. CDR3 bases: TGTGCCAGCAGCTTGGGCGCCGGGACAGCGACCTACGAGCAGTACTTC.

This clone appeared once. The gene calls are TRBV19 and TRBJ1-2; weak D call: TRBD1 (6 bases). The CDR3 sequence is 14 residues long. Germline lookup yields CDR1 LNHDA and CDR2 SQIVND (reference sequence). Trimming removed 5 bases at V and 9 bases at J, with 19 bases between. DNA of the CDR3: TGTGCCAGTAGTCCCCGGACAGCCTCTAAGAGCTACACCTTC. Translating it yields CASSPRTASKSYTF.

This chain links TRBV19 with TRBJ1-1, with TRBD1 matching 7 bases. The CDR3 has 14 residues. J gave up 1 base and V 9 bases, and 8 bases lay outside the gene matches. Germline CDR1 and CDR2: LNHDA and SQIVND (reference sequence). CDR3 amino acids: CARNGDSKNTEAFF. The CDR3 DNA sequence: TGTGCCAGAAACGGGGACAGCAAGAACACTGAAGCTTTCTTT.

V usage is TRBV7-8 and J usage is TRBJ2-1, with 9 bases aligning to TRBD2. This CDR3 has 17 residues. The V segment lost 7 bases and the J segment 5 bases; nucleotides outside the gene matches: 15. Germline assignment: CDR1 SGHVS and CDR2 FQNEAQ. The CDR3 DNA is TGTGCCAGCATCCTACCCGGGCTAGCGGGATTGGACAATGAGCAGTTCTTC. Translating gives CASILPGLAGLDNEQFF.

The chain is built from TRBV7-9 and TRBJ2-1; 7 nucleotides align to TRBD2. From germline, CDR1 is SEHNR and CDR2 FQNEAQ (reference sequence). V lost 0 bases, J lost 7 bases, and 12 bases stayed unmatched. There are 17 residues in the CDR3. The CDR3 sequence is CASSLADSLVRENEQFF. The CDR3 nucleotides read TGTGCCAGCAGCTTAGCGGACTCCCTGGTGCGGGAGAATGAGCAGTTCTTC.

V usage is TRBV27 and J usage is TRBJ2-6, with D possibly TRBD1 on 6 matching bases. The CDR3 runs to 20 residues. The germline V gene has CDR1 MNHEY and CDR2 SMNVEV (reference sequence). With 5 bases removed from V and 2 bases from J, the gap between germline ends came to 25 bases. The CDR3 nucleotides read TGTGCCAGCAGTCCTTGGGTCGACAGGATTGCTCGTGCTGGGGCCAACGTCCTGACTTTC. It specifies CASSPWVDRIARAGANVLTF.

This chain links TRBV30 with TRBJ1-3; no clear D gene. The CDR3 is 13 amino acids. Germline values: CDR1 GTSNPN, CDR2 SVGIG (reference sequence). V lost 5 bases and J 0 bases, leaving 8 bases between the germline ends. The CDR3: CAWSSISGNTIYF. CDR3 in DNA: TGTGCCTGGTCCTCTATCTCTGGAAACACCATATATTTT.

The gene calls are TRBV30 and TRBJ1-1; TRBD1 matches 10 bases. V lost 2 bases, J lost 4 bases, and 1 base stayed unmatched. The CDR3 covers 13 residues. Germline lookup yields CDR1 GTSNPN and CDR2 SVGIG (reference sequence). In DNA, the CDR3 is TGTGCCTGGAGTCGGACAGGGGGCACTGAAGCTTTCTTT. This sequence encodes CAWSRTGGTEAFF. The full variable domain, with the rest looked up from reference TRBV30 and TRBJ1-1, is SQTIHQWPATLVQPVGSPLSLECTVEGTSNPNLYWYRQAAGRGLQLLFYSVGIGQISSEVPQNLSASRPQDRQFILSSKKLLLSDSGFYLCAWSRTGGTEAFFGQGTRLTVV.

This chain joins TRBV5-1 and TRBJ1-1, with 8 bases matching TRBD1. The germline CDR1 and CDR2 sequences are SGHRS and YFSETQ. J was trimmed by 0 bases and V by 4 bases; bases with no gene match: 11. This CDR3 has 17 amino acids. The CDR3 bases are TGCGCCAGCAGCCGAACGGGACAGGTTGGCATGAACACTGAAGCTTTCTTT. As protein: CASSRTGQVGMNTEAFF.

The chain carries TRBV13 and TRBJ2-3; 12 bases are shared with TRBD2. J gave up 3 bases and V 5 bases, and 6 bases lay outside the gene matches. The germline gives CDR1 PRHDT, CDR2 FYEKMQ (reference sequence). This CDR3 comprises 16 residues. The CDR3 DNA sequence: TGTGCCAGCAGCATTAGACTAGCGGGAGTGACAGATACGCAGTATTTT. Translated, it gives CASSIRLAGVTDTQYF.

The CDR3 is CASRPGYTEAFF. The CDR3 coding sequence is TGTGCCAGCAGGCCGGGGTACACTGAAGCTTTCTTT. The V gene is TRBV5-8, the J gene TRBJ1-1, with D unclear. The germline V and J ends were trimmed by 5 bases and 3 bases, with 8 bases remaining between them. CDR3 length equals 12 residues. Germline V gene lookup returns CDR1 SGHTS and CDR2 YDEGEE. The full variable domain, with the rest looked up from reference TRBV5-8 and TRBJ1-1, is EAGVTQSPTHLIKTRGQQATLRCSPISGHTSVYWYQQALGLGLQFLLWYDEGEERNRGNFPPRFSGRQFPNYSSELNVNALELEDSALYLCASRPGYTEAFFGQGTRLTVV.

This sequence joins TRBV2 and TRBJ2-7; TRBD1 matches at 9 bases. Germline CDR1 reads SNHLY; CDR2 reads FYNNEI. The CDR3 extends over 14 amino acids. V was clipped by 7 bases and J by 2 bases; unmatched bases: 6. The CDR3 is CASMPGQGTYEQYF. The CDR3 coding sequence is TGTGCCAGCATGCCGGGACAGGGCACCTACGAGCAGTACTTC.

The rearrangement uses TRBV4-3 and TRBJ1-2; 8 bases line up with TRBD1. V lost 4 bases to trimming and J lost 3 bases; unmatched junction nucleotides: 10. Germline CDR1 LGHNA, CDR2 YSLEER. This CDR3 is built from 16 residues. CDR3 bases: TGCGCCAGCAGCCTGACAGGGGAGAAGAAAGACTATGGCTACACCTTC. As protein: CASSLTGEKKDYGYTF.

The table lists this clone with a count of one. V and J are TRBV21-1 and TRBJ2-1; the table's D call TRBD1 went unverified against the DNA. TRBV21-1 counts as a pseudogene. The CDR3 contains 16 residues. The CDR3 DNA follows: TGTGCCAGCAGCAAGTCCCGGGACAGGGTACCGCATGAGCAGTTCTTC. As protein: CASSKSRDRVPHEQFF.

This sequence joins TRBV20-1 and TRBJ2-3; 11 bases map to TRBD2. The CDR3 has 15 amino acids. The V gene end was trimmed by 3 bases and the J gene end by 4 bases; junction bases not matched to a gene: 6. Germline assignment: CDR1 DFQATT and CDR2 SNEGSKA (reference sequence). The CDR3 region has the DNA TGCAGTGCTAGTTTTAGCGGGGGGGCAGCAGATACGCAGTATTTT. The encoded protein is CSASFSGGAADTQYF.

The J gene is TRBJ2-1, the V gene TRBV25-1; 8 bases align to TRBD2. Germline CDR1 reads MGHDK; CDR2 reads SYGVNS. The CDR3 spans 16 residues. J was trimmed by 4 bases and V by 4 bases; bases with no gene match: 9. The CDR3 is CASSGGRGVVYNEQFF. The CDR3 bases are TGTGCCAGCAGTGGAGGGCGGGGGGTTGTTTACAATGAGCAGTTCTTC.

This clone turned up a few times. The chain combines TRBV4-1 with TRBJ2-7, with D possibly being TRBD1 (7 bases). Per germline, CDR1 MGHRA and CDR2 YSYEKL. The germline V and J ends were trimmed by 4 bases and 4 bases, with 14 bases remaining between them. The CDR3 totals 14 residues. DNA of the CDR3: TGCGCCAGCAGCCCTGGGGACAGCGGGTACGAGCAGTACTTC. Its translation is CASSPGDSGYEQYF.